This T cell receptor (beta chain) appears in the sequencing data of a study of blood T cell repertoires in COVID-19. Study at large: Samples came from the United States, Italy and Spain, spanning acute and convalescent COVID-19. Sources were T cells, B-cell-depleted T cells, or PBMCs; the material itself was cDNA or gDNA.

During active infection, Seattle patients enrolled and were then monitored through disease. This clone was observed a single time. Germline V lookup: CDR1 MNHNY, CDR2 SVGAGI (reference sequence). The CDR3 totals 14 residues. Trimming cost V 0 bases and J 3 bases, with 6 bases left between them. Study processing details: Amplifying reference gene primers gave estimates of nucleated cell counts. Libraries were prepared by immunoSEQ multiplex PCR; TCRdb keeps only in-frame clonotypes and omits some of them. V and J calls and clone size are given by that table; D and trimming were obtained from the DNA. This table has under 350,000 clones, 90% appearing once.

The rearrangement uses TRBV6-6 and TRBJ2-1; tentatively, D is TRBD2 (5 bases). Specimen: peripheral blood. The sequence derives from a woman aged 25 to 39 with COVID-19, enrolled during active disease. The CDR3 DNA is TGTGCCAGCAGTTACTCCGACTACTACAATGAGCAGTTCTTC. This codes for CASSYSDYYNEQFF.